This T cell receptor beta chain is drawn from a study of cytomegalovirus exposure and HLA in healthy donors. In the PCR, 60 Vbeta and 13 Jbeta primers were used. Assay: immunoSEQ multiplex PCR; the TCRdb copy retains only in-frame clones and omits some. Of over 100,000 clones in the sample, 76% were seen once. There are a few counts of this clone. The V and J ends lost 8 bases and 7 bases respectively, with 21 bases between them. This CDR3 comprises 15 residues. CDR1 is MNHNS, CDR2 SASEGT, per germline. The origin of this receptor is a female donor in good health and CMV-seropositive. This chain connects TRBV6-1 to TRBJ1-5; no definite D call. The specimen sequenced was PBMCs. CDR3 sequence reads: CASELPPTPRQPQHF. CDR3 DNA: TGTGCCAGCGAATTACCGCCGACACCCCGACAGCCCCAGCATTTT.